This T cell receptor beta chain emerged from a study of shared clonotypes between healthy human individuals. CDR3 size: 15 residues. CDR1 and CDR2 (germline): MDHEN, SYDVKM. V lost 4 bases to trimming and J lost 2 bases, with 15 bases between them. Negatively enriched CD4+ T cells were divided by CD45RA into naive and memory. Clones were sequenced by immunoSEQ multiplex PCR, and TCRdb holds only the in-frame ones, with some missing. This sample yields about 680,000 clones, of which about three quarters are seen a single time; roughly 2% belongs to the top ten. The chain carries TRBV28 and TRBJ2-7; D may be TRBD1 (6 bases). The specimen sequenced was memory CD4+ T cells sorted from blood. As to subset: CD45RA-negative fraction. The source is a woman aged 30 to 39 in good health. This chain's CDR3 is CASSSSPGTPYEQYF. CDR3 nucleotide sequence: TGTGCCAGCAGTTCTTCTCCCGGGACACCCTACGAGCAGTACTTC.